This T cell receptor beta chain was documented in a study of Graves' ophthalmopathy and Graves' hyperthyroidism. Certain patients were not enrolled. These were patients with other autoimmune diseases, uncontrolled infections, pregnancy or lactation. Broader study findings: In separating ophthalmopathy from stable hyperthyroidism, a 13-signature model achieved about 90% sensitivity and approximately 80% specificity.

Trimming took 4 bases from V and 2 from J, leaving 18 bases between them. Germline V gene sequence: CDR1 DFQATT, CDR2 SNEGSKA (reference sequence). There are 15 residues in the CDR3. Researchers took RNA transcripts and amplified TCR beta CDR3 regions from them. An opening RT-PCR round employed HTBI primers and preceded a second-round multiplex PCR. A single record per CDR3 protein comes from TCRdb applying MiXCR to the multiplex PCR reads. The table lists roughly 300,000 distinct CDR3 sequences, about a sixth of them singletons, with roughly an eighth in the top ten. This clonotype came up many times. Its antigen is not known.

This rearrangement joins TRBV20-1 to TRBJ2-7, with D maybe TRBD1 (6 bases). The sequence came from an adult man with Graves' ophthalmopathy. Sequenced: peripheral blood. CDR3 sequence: CSATPPQGSAYEQYF. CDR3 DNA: TGCAGTGCTACCCCCCCCCAGGGGTCAGCCTACGAGCAGTACTTC.